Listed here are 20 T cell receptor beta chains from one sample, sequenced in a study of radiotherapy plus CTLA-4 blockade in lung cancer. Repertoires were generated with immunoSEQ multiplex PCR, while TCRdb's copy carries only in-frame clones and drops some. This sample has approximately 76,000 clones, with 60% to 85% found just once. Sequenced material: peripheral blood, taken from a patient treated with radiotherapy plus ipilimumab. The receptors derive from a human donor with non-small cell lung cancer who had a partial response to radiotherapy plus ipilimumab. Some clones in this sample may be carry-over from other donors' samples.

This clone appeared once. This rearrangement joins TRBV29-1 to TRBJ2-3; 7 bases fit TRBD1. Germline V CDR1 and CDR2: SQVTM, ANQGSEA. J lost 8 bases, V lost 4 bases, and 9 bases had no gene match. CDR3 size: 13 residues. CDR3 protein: CSVVRTGDGTQYF. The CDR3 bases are TGCAGCGTTGTTAGGACAGGTGACGGTACGCAGTATTTT.

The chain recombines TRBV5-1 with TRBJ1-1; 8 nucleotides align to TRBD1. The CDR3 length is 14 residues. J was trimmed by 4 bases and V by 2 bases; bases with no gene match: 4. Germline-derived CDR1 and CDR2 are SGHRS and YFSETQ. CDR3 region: CASSLTGGSTEAFF. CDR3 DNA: TGCGCCAGCAGCTTAACAGGGGGGAGCACTGAAGCTTTCTTT.

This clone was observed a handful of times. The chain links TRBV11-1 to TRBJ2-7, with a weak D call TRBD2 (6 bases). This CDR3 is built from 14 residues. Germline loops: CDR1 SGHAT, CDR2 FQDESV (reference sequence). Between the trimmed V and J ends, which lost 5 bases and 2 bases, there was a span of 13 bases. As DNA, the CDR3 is TGTGCCAGCAGCGGGGGGAGAAGGACCTACGAGCAGTACTTC. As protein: CASSGGRRTYEQYF.

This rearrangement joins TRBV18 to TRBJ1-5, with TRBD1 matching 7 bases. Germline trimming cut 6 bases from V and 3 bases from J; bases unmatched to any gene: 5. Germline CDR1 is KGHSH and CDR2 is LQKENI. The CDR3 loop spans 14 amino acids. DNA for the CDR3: TGTGCCAGCTCGCAGGGACAGCTCAATCAGCCCCAGCATTTT. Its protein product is CASSQGQLNQPQHF.

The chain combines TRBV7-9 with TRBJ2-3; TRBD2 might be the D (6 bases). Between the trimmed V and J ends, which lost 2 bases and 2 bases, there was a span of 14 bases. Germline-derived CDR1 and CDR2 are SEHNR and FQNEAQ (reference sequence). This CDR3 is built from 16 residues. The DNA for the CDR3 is TGTGCCAGCAGCTTACTTGCTAGCGCAAACACAGATACGCAGTATTTT. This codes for CASSLLASANTDTQYF.

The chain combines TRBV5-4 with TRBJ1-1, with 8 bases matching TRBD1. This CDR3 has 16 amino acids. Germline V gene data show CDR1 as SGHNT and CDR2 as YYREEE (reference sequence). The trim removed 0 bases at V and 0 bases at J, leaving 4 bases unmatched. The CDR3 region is CASSLGRGQVNTEAFF. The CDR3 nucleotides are TGTGCCAGCAGCTTGGGCAGGGGGCAGGTGAACACTGAAGCTTTCTTT.

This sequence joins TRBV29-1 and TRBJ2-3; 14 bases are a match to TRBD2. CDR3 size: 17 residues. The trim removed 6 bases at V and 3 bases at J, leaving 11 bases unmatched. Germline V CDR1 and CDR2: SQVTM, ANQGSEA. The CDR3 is CSVAGTSGSGGTDTQYF. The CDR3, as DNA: TGCAGCGTCGCTGGGACTAGCGGGAGTGGGGGAACAGATACGCAGTATTTT.

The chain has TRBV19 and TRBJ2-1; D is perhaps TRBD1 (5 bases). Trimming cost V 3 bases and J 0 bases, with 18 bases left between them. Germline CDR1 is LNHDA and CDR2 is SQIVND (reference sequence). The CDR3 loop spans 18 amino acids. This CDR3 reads CASSMSPLQVVSYNEQFF. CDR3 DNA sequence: TGTGCCAGTAGTATGTCCCCCCTACAGGTGGTCTCCTACAATGAGCAGTTCTTC.

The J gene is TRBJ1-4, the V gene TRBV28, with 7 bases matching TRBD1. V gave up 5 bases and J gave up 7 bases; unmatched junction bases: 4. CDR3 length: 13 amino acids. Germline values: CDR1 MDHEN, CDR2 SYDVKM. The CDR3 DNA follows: TGTGCCAGCAGTGACAGGGCCATTGAAAAACTGTTTTTT. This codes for CASSDRAIEKLFF.

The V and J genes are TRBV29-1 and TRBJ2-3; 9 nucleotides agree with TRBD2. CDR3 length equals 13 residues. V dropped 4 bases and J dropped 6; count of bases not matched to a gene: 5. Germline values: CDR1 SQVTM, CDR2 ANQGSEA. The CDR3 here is CSVGGGAGDTQYF. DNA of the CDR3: TGCAGCGTTGGCGGGGGGGCCGGGGATACGCAGTATTTT.

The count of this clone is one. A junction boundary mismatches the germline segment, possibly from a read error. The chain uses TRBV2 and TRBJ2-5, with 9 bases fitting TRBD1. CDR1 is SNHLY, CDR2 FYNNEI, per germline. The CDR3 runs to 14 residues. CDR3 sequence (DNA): TGTGCCAGCAGAGAAGGGACAGGGTGGGAGACCCAGTACTTC. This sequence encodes CASREGTGWETQYF.

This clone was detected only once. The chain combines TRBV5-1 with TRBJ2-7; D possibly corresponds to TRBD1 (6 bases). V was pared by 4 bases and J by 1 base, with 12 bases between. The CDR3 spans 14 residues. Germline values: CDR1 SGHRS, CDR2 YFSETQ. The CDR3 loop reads CASSPEQGSYEQYF. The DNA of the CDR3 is TGCGCCAGCAGCCCGGAACAGGGTTCCTACGAGCAGTACTTC.

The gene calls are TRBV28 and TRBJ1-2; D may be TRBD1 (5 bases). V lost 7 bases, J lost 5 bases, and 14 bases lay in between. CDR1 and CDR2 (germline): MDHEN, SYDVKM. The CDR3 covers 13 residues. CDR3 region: CASTSQGGYGYTF. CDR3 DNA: TGTGCCAGCACTTCGCAGGGAGGGTATGGCTACACCTTC.

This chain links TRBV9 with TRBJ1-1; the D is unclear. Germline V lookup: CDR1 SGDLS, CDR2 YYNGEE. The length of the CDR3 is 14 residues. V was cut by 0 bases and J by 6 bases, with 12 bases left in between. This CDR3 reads CASSVAISGAEAFF. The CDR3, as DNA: TGTGCCAGCAGCGTAGCAATCAGCGGGGCTGAAGCTTTCTTT.

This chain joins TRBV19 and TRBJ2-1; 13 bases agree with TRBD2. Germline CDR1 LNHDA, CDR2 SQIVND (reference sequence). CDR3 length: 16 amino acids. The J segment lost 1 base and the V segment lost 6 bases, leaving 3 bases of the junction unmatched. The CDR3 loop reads CASRRTSGSSYNEQFF. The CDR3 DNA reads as TGTGCCAGTAGGCGGACTAGCGGGAGTTCCTACAATGAGCAGTTCTTC.

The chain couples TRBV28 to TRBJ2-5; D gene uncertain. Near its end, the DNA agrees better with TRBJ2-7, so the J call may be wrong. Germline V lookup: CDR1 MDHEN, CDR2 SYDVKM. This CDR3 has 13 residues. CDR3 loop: CASSSTDTYEQYF. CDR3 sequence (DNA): TGTGCCAGCAGTTCCACCGACACCTACGAGCAGTACTTC.

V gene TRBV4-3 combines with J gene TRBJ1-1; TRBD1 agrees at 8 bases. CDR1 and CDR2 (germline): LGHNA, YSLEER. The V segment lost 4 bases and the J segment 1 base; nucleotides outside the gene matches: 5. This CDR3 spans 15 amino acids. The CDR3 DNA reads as TGCGCCAGCAGCCGAAACAGGGGGTGGAACACTGAAGCTTTCTTT. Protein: CASSRNRGWNTEAFF.

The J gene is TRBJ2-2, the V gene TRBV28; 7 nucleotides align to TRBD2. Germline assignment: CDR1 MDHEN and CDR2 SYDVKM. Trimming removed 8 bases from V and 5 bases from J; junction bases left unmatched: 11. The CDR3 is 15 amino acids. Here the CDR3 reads CASRKRGRITGELFF. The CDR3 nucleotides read TGTGCCAGCCGAAAGCGGGGAAGGATAACCGGGGAGCTGTTTTTT. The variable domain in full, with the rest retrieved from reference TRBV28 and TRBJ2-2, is DVKVTQSSRYLVKRTGEKVFLECVQDMDHENMFWYRQDPGLGLRLIYFSYDVKMKEKGDIPEGYSVSREKKERFSLILESASTNQTSMYLCASRKRGRITGELFFGEGSRLTVL.

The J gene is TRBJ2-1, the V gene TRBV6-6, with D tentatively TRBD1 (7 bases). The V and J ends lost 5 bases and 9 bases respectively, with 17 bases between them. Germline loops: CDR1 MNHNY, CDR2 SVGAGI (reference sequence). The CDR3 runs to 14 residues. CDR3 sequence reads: CASSKNGGGVEQFF. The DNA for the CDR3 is TGTGCCAGCAGTAAGAACGGAGGGGGCGTTGAGCAGTTCTTC.

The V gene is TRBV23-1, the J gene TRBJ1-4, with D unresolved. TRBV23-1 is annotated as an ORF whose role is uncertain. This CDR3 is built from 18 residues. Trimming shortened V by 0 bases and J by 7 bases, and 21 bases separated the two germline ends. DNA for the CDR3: TGCGCCAGCAGTCAATCTCCTAGCAGCGCGCTATGGGGTGAAAAACTGTTTTTT. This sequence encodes CASSQSPSSALWGEKLFF.